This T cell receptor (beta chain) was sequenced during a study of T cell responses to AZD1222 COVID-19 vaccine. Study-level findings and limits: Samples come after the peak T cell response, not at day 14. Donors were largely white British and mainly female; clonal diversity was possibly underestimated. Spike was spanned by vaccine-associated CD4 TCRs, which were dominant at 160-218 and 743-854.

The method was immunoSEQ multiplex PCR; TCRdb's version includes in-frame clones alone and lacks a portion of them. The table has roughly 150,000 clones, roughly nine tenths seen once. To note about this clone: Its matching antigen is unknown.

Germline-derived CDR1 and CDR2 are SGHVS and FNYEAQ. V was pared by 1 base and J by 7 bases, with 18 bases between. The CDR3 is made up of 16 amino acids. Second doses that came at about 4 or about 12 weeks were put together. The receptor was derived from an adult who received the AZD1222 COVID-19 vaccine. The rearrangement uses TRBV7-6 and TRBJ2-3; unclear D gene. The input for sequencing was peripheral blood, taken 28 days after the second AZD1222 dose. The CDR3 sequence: CASSLVLGKSRNTQYF. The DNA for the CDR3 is TGTGCCAGCAGCTTAGTTCTGGGGAAGTCCCGAAATACGCAGTATTTT.